Below are 10 T cell receptor beta chains sequenced from a single sample in a study of T cell changes during pregnancy in multiple sclerosis. The data were produced by immunoSEQ multiplex PCR, yet TCRdb's version contains in-frame clones alone and is incomplete. The sample records about 38,000 clones, about 90% being singletons. The sequencing here drew on CD4+ T cells from peripheral blood mononuclear cells, taken after pregnancy. These receptors were obtained from a female donor in good health, enrolled as a control in a pregnancy study.

This chain connects TRBV10-1 to TRBJ2-7; tentative D call: TRBD1 (5 bases). CDR1 and CDR2 from the germline V gene are WNHNN and SYGVQD (reference sequence). The CDR3 is 14 residues long. V was pared by 0 bases and J by 4 bases, with 10 bases between. CDR3 nucleotide sequence: TGCGCCAGCAGTGAGTCTGGCAGGGAATACGAGCAGTACTTC. Protein sequence: CASSESGREYEQYF.

The J gene is TRBJ1-2, the V gene TRBV5-4; the D is unclear. CDR1 SGHNT and CDR2 YYREEE come from the germline V gene (reference sequence). V dropped 0 bases and J dropped 3 bases, with 6 bases sitting between them. CDR3 length: 13 amino acids. The CDR3 loop reads CASSLEQYYGYTF. The CDR3 bases are TGTGCCAGCAGCTTGGAACAGTACTATGGCTACACCTTC.

J is TRBJ2-3 and V is TRBV19; no definite D call. This CDR3 is built from 12 residues. The ends were cut back, 6 bases at V and 1 base at J, with 5 bases in the middle. Germline CDR1 and CDR2: LNHDA and SQIVND (reference sequence). CDR3 DNA: TGTGCCAGTAGCCAGGGCACAGATACGCAGTATTTT. This translates into CASSQGTDTQYF.

CDR3 in DNA: TGTGCCAGCAGTTTCTTCGGTGGAAAACTGTTTTTT. Protein sequence: CASSFFGGKLFF. The J gene is TRBJ1-4, the V gene TRBV27; D gene uncertain. This CDR3 is 12 amino acids long. Trimming removed 3 bases at V and 10 bases at J, with 9 bases between. Germline CDR1 is MNHEY and CDR2 is SMNVEV (reference sequence). The whole variable domain, remainder taken from reference TRBV27 and TRBJ1-4, is EAQVTQNPRYLITVTGKKLTVTCSQNMNHEYMSWYRQDPGLGLRQIYYSMNVEVTDKGDVPEGYKVSRKEKRNFPLILESPSPNQTSLYFCASSFFGGKLFFGSGTQLSVL.

The chain employs TRBV30 and TRBJ1-5; TRBD1 matches 9 bases. Germline lookup yields CDR1 GTSNPN and CDR2 SVGIG (reference sequence). The CDR3 has 11 amino acids. With V trimmed by 3 bases and J by 13 bases, 4 bases remained unmatched. The CDR3 spells CAWSLQGAQHF. The CDR3 nucleotides are TGTGCCTGGAGCTTACAGGGGGCTCAGCATTTT.

This chain uses TRBV5-1 with TRBJ2-7; tentative D call: TRBD1 (6 bases). The CDR3 has 14 amino acids. V was clipped by 2 bases and J by 3 bases, with 12 bases between them. Germline V gene lookup returns CDR1 SGHRS and CDR2 YFSETQ. The CDR3 here is CASSFGQPLYEQYF. CDR3 DNA: TGCGCCAGCAGCTTCGGACAGCCCCTCTACGAGCAGTACTTC.

The chain recombines TRBV6-6 with TRBJ2-1, with D perhaps matching TRBD2 (6 bases). CDR1 and CDR2 (germline): MNHNY, SVGAGI (reference sequence). The CDR3 runs to 13 residues. Trimming pared 5 bases from V and 4 bases from J, leaving 9 bases between. This chain's CDR3 is CASSPGTYNEQFF. The DNA for the CDR3 is TGTGCCAGCAGTCCCGGGACTTACAATGAGCAGTTCTTC.

The V gene is TRBV11-3, the J gene TRBJ1-5; 10 bases map to TRBD1. This CDR3 contains 15 residues. Trimming took 5 bases from V and 2 from J; bases not matched to a gene: 3. Germline V gene lookup returns CDR1 SGHNT and CDR2 YENEEA. The CDR3 is CASSRDRGGNQPQHF. The CDR3 nucleotides are TGTGCCAGCAGCCGGGACAGGGGAGGCAATCAGCCCCAGCATTTT.

The chain carries TRBV6-1 and TRBJ2-2; the D gene is possibly TRBD2 (6 bases). The CDR3 runs to 14 residues. Germline CDR1 reads MNHNS; CDR2 reads SASEGT. The V end lost 4 bases, the J end lost 4 bases, and 10 bases lay between the germline ends. CDR3 coding DNA: TGTGCCAGCAGTGTGGAAGCGGGCACCGGGGAGCTGTTTTTT. Protein: CASSVEAGTGELFF.

The J gene is TRBJ2-5, the V gene TRBV27, with 10 nucleotides matching TRBD2. Germline V CDR1 and CDR2: MNHEY, SMNVEV (reference sequence). The J segment lost 5 bases and the V segment lost 5 bases, leaving 8 bases of the junction unmatched. The CDR3 covers 15 residues. The CDR3 protein is CASSPRLAGVETQYF. DNA of the CDR3: TGTGCCAGCAGTCCCCGGCTAGCGGGAGTGGAGACCCAGTACTTC.